A selection of T cell receptor beta chains follows, all from one sample in a study. MiXCR, run by TCRdb on the RT-PCR reads, gives a single entry per CDR3 protein. The table shows about 680,000 distinct CDR3 sequences, with approximately 15% occurring only once. Sequencing was done on a sample of memory CD4+ T cells from blood. The source of these receptors is a female donor in good health, serving as a healthy control. Both conserved end residues are part of each CDR3. The order of the fields is CDR3 protein, CDR3 DNA, V gene, D gene, clone size, J gene. A D gene is named only where the DNA matches it firmly. Only part of the rows carry a size: once, few, many, or a class if the clone is expanded.

CDR3: CASSLGGSTYEQYF
DNA: TGCGCCAGCAGCTTGGGCGGGTCTACCTACGAGCAGTACTTC
V: TRBV5-1
D: -
size: few
J: TRBJ2-7

CDR3: CASRAASGVGDTQYF
DNA: TGCGCCAGCAGGGCCGCTAGCGGAGTGGGAGATACGCAGTATTTT
V: TRBV5-1
D: TRBD2
size: few
J: TRBJ2-3

CDR3: CSARLNRRVEAFF
DNA: TGCAGTGCTAGACTTAATCGTAGGGTAGAAGCTTTCTTT
V: TRBV20-1
D: -
size: few
J: TRBJ1-1

CDR3: CASSPAEYSYNEQFF
DNA: TGTGCCAGCAGCCCAGCGGAATACTCCTACAATGAGCAGTTCTTC
V: TRBV7-2
D: -
size: -
J: TRBJ2-1

CDR3: CASGGGNEQFF
DNA: TGTGCCAGCGGCGGGGGGAATGAGCAGTTCTTC
V: TRBV6-6
D: TRBD2
size: few
J: TRBJ2-1

CDR3: CASSPGTGGVLVNTEAFF
DNA: TGTGCCAGCAGCCCCGGGACAGGGGGTGTATTGGTGAACACTGAAGCTTTCTTT
V: TRBV7-9
D: TRBD1
size: -
J: TRBJ1-1

CDR3: CATSADRAGHGGYTF
DNA: TGTGCCACCAGTGCGGACAGGGCTGGCCACGGTGGCTACACCTTC
V: TRBV24-1
D: TRBD1
size: few
J: TRBJ1-2

CDR3: CSALRGQGAGDTQYF
DNA: TGCAGTGCGCTGCGGGGACAGGGGGCTGGGGATACGCAGTATTTT
V: TRBV20-1
D: TRBD1
size: -
J: TRBJ2-3

CDR3: CASSGGLERDTQYF
DNA: TGTGCCAGCAGTGGGGGACTCGAAAGGGATACGCAGTATTTT
V: TRBV28
D: -
size: few
J: TRBJ2-3

CDR3: CASNRGQAQPQHF
DNA: TGTGCCAGCAACAGGGGGCAGGCCCAGCCCCAGCATTTT
V: TRBV12-3/TRBV12-4
D: TRBD1
size: -
J: TRBJ1-5

CDR3: CASSDWTGADTQYF
DNA: TGTGCCAGCAGTGATTGGACAGGGGCAGATACGCAGTATTTT
V: TRBV2
D: TRBD1
size: -
J: TRBJ2-3

CDR3: CSARDGDRGSKLFF
DNA: TGCAGTGCTAGAGATGGGGACAGGGGTTCGAAACTGTTTTTT
V: TRBV20-1
D: TRBD1
size: -
J: TRBJ1-4

CDR3: CATSRGRDTDYGYTF
DNA: TGTGCCACCAGCAGAGGGCGGGATACGGACTATGGCTACACCTTC
V: TRBV15
D: -
size: few
J: TRBJ1-2

CDR3: CATSRDRAEAEYF
DNA: TGTGCCACCAGCAGAGATAGGGCAGAGGCGGAGTACTTC
V: TRBV15
D: -
size: few
J: TRBJ2-7

CDR3: CASSPTGGRNEQFF
DNA: TGTGCCAGCAGTCCTACAGGGGGGAGAAATGAGCAGTTCTTC
V: TRBV28
D: TRBD1
size: -
J: TRBJ2-1

CDR3: CSAIGTGGSETQYF
DNA: TGCAGTGCTATTGGGACAGGGGGTTCGGAGACCCAGTACTTC
V: TRBV20-1
D: TRBD1
size: -
J: TRBJ2-5

CDR3: CASSPRQGRMNTEAFF
DNA: TGTGCCAGCAGTCCGAGACAGGGCCGCATGAACACTGAAGCTTTCTTT
V: TRBV27
D: TRBD1
size: -
J: TRBJ1-1

CDR3: CASSPPQGGTTGELFF
DNA: TGTGCCAGCTCACCACCGCAGGGGGGTACCACCGGGGAGCTGTTTTTT
V: TRBV18
D: -
size: many
J: TRBJ2-2

CDR3: CASSQERGTGELFF
DNA: TGCGCCAGCAGCCAAGAACGGGGTACCGGGGAGCTGTTTTTT
V: TRBV4-3
D: -
size: many
J: TRBJ2-2

CDR3: CASSLSRGMNTEAFF
DNA: TGTGCCAGCAGTTTATCCCGGGGTATGAACACTGAAGCTTTCTTT
V: TRBV27
D: -
size: -
J: TRBJ1-1

CDR3: CASSPRWPAYEQYF
DNA: TGCGCCAGCAGCCCTCGATGGCCAGCCTACGAGCAGTACTTC
V: TRBV5-1
D: -
size: many
J: TRBJ2-7

CDR3: CASSFDRGREKLFF
DNA: TGTGCCAGCAGCTTTGACAGGGGCAGGGAAAAACTGTTTTTT
V: TRBV7-2
D: TRBD1
size: -
J: TRBJ1-4

CDR3: CASSDSRGVGANVLTF
DNA: TGTGCCAGCAGTGACTCAAGGGGTGTTGGGGCCAACGTCCTGACTTTC
V: TRBV6-5
D: -
size: few
J: TRBJ2-6

CDR3: CASSPGSGRNEQFF
DNA: TGTGCCAGCAGCCCTGGTAGTGGGAGGAATGAGCAGTTCTTC
V: TRBV9
D: -
size: -
J: TRBJ2-1

CDR3: CSAKGGRHWGNTEAFF
DNA: TGCAGTGCTAAGGGCGGGCGGCATTGGGGGAACACTGAAGCTTTCTTT
V: TRBV20-1
D: -
size: -
J: TRBJ1-1

CDR3: CASSAGTADSYEQYF
DNA: TGTGCCAGCAGCGCCGGGACGGCCGACTCCTACGAGCAGTACTTC
V: TRBV9
D: -
size: -
J: TRBJ2-7

CDR3: CASRFVQEPPYEQYF
DNA: TGTGCCAGCAGGTTCGTACAGGAGCCTCCCTACGAGCAGTACTTC
V: TRBV2
D: -
size: -
J: TRBJ2-7

CDR3: CASSLVSLTAGYGEQFF
DNA: TGCGCCAGCAGCTTGGTATCCCTCACAGCGGGTTACGGTGAGCAGTTCTTC
V: TRBV5-1
D: -
size: many
J: TRBJ2-1

CDR3: CASSYPSGAQHF
DNA: TGTGCCAGCAGTTACCCTAGTGGGGCCCAGCATTTT
V: TRBV6-6
D: -
size: few
J: TRBJ1-5